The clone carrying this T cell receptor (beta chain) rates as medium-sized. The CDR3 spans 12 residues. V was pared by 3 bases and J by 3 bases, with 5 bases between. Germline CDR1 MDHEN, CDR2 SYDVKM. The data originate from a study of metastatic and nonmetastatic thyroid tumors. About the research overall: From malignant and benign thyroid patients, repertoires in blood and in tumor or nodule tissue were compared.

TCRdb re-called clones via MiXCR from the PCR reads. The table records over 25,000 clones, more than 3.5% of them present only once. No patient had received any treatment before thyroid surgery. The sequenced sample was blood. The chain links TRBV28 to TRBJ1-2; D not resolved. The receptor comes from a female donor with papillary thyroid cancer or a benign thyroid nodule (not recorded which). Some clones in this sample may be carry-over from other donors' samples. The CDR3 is CASSFNDYGYTF. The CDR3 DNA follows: TGTGCCAGCAGTTTTAACGACTATGGCTACACCTTC.